The 13 T cell receptor beta chains given below trace back to one sample, sequenced in a study of T cells in Graves' hyperthyroidism and ophthalmopathy (dated by TCRdb to between 2018 and 2021). Library prep was done by multiplex PCR. The data were produced on an Illumina HiSeq 2000. Amplification of TCR beta CDR3 regions was carried out from RNA transcripts. The TCR CDR3 was subjected to a first round of RT-PCR using the HTBI primer set and the Qiagen OneStep RT-PCR kit. Clones were called with MiXCR by TCRdb after fastp trimmed the public reads at Q25, and only in-frame beta chains were retained. When rows share a CDR3 protein, they turn into one entry using the most common DNA and genes. In this sample the table shows more than 500,000 distinct CDR3 sequences, 40% to 55% of which occur a single time. 15% to 20% of the sample is taken by the ten largest. The sequenced sample consisted of peripheral blood or thyroid tissue (not recorded which). Receptors originate from an adult woman with Graves' disease, either hyperthyroidism or ophthalmopathy (not recorded which).

This clonotype was picked up many times. The rearrangement links TRBV6-6 to TRBJ1-5; possible D gene TRBD1, 6 bases. Trimming cost V 6 bases and J 0 bases, with 18 bases left between them. The CDR3 spans 17 residues. Germline-derived CDR1 and CDR2 are MNHNY and SVGAGI (reference sequence). CDR3 sequence reads: CASRDYGGLYSNQPQHF. Written as DNA, the CDR3 is TGTGCCAGCAGGGATTATGGGGGGCTCTATAGCAATCAGCCCCAGCATTTT.

This clonotype was recorded a few times. This chain uses TRBV6-5 with TRBJ1-2; D is perhaps TRBD1 (6 bases). The V end was cut by 7 bases, the J end by 5 bases, with 14 bases between. The V gene's germline CDR1 is MNHEY and CDR2 SVGAGI. The CDR3 is made up of 13 amino acids. Here the CDR3 reads CASTPARGYGYTF. In DNA form, the CDR3 reads TGTGCCAGCACTCCCGCCAGGGGATATGGCTACACCTTC.

The chain recombines TRBV29-1 with TRBJ2-7, with D maybe TRBD1 (6 bases). The CDR3 totals 15 residues. V shed 4 bases and J shed 8 bases, with 24 bases lying between them. The germline CDR1 and CDR2 sequences are SQVTM and ANQGSEA. In nucleotides, the CDR3 is TGCAGCGTTGCTTCCCGAGGGGGAGATCAGCCCCAGCAGTACTTC. It yields the protein CSVASRGGDQPQQYF.

The CDR3 loop is CASSYPGEFELNQPQHF. The DNA of the CDR3 is TGTGCCAGCAGTTACCCTGGAGAGTTTGAACTAAATCAGCCCCAGCATTTT. The V call is TRBV2, the J call TRBJ1-5; no reliable D call. This CDR3 is 17 amino acids long. Trimming took 5 bases from V and 4 from J, leaving 21 bases between them. Germline V gene lookup returns CDR1 SNHLY and CDR2 FYNNEI.

This clonotype was found many times. The chain links TRBV5-1 to TRBJ1-5; D gene uncertain. CDR1 and CDR2 (germline): SGHRS, YFSETQ. Trimming stripped 0 bases from V and 3 bases from J, with 4 bases between. This CDR3 is 13 amino acids long. The CDR3 bases are TGCGCCAGCAGCTTGGAACCCAATCAGCCCCAGCATTTT. Protein sequence: CASSLEPNQPQHF. The complete variable domain, with remaining parts taken from reference TRBV5-1 and TRBJ1-5, reads KAGVTQTPRYLIKTRGQQVTLSCSPISGHRSVSWYQQTPGQGLQFLFEYFSETQRNKGNFPGRFSGRQFSNSRSEMNVSTLELGDSALYLCASSLEPNQPQHFGDGTRLSIL.

This clonotype was seen many times. J is TRBJ2-7 and V is TRBV11-2; 8 nucleotides agree with TRBD2. There are 18 residues in the CDR3. V shed 1 base and J 2 bases; nucleotides not matched to a gene: 13. Germline-derived CDR1 and CDR2 are SGHAT and FQNNGV. The CDR3 reads CASSLAGSGIREAYEQYF. For the CDR3, the DNA is TGTGCCAGCAGCTTAGCTGGTAGCGGGATCAGGGAGGCCTACGAGCAGTACTTC.

The V gene is TRBV20-1, the J gene TRBJ2-7; D is perhaps TRBD1 or TRBD2 (6 bases each). Trimming took off 3 bases at V and 0 bases at J, with 12 bases between the two ends. Germline CDR1 and CDR2: DFQATT and SNEGSKA (reference sequence). There are 14 residues in the CDR3. CDR3 loop: CSARRRGSSYEQYF. DNA for the CDR3: TGCAGTGCTAGGCGGAGGGGGAGCTCCTACGAGCAGTACTTC.

Many counts were recorded for this clonotype. The chain uses TRBV10-3 and TRBJ1-5, with 7 nucleotides matching TRBD1. The length of the CDR3 is 18 residues. Germline V gene lookup returns CDR1 ENHRY and CDR2 SYGVKD. The J segment lost 5 bases and the V segment lost 0 bases, leaving 13 bases of the junction unmatched. CDR3 amino acids: CAISESIANRGGDQPQHF. The CDR3 DNA sequence: TGTGCCATCAGTGAGTCGATAGCCAACAGGGGAGGGGATCAGCCCCAGCATTTT.

In this sample, this clonotype turned up many times. CDR3 sequence (DNA): TGTGCCAGCAGCGTAAGCGGGGGCTCTGGGGCCAACGTCCTGACTTTC. Amino acid sequence: CASSVSGGSGANVLTF. The gene calls are TRBV9 and TRBJ2-6; TRBD2 matches at 8 bases. The CDR3 sequence is 16 residues long. Germline V lookup: CDR1 SGDLS, CDR2 YYNGEE. The V gene end was trimmed by 1 base and the J gene end by 0 bases; junction bases not matched to a gene: 0.

The chain has TRBV2 and TRBJ2-2; 7 bases are a match to TRBD1. The CDR3 sequence is 13 residues long. CDR1 is SNHLY and CDR2 is FYNNEI in the germline V gene. V gave up 10 bases and J gave up 4 bases; unmatched junction bases: 6. The CDR3 is CATRQGSTGELFF. The CDR3 DNA sequence: TGTGCCACCCGACAGGGTAGCACCGGGGAGCTGTTTTTT.

The genes are TRBV4-1 and TRBJ2-5; D perhaps matches TRBD2 (5 bases). Germline V CDR1 and CDR2: MGHRA, YSYEKL. V was shortened by 3 bases and J by 5 bases, with 19 bases between the two germline ends. The CDR3 runs to 16 residues. The CDR3 nucleotides read TGCGCCAGCAGCCACCCCCGGGGTGCTAGACCTGAGACCCAGTACTTC. It encodes CASSHPRGARPETQYF.

The gene calls are TRBV5-1 and TRBJ2-2; tentatively, D is TRBD1 (6 bases). CDR3 size: 15 residues. Germline CDR1 is SGHRS and CDR2 is YFSETQ. The germline V and J ends were trimmed by 2 bases and 1 base, with 9 bases remaining between them. DNA for the CDR3: TGCGCCAGCAGCTTTTCAGGGGTGAACACCGGGGAGCTGTTTTTT. Protein sequence: CASSFSGVNTGELFF.

This clonotype has at least ten counts. The chain joins TRBV20-1 to TRBJ1-1; TRBD1 might be the D (6 bases). This CDR3 is built from 15 residues. V dropped 0 bases and J dropped 1 base, with 12 bases sitting between them. Germline V gene data show CDR1 as DFQATT and CDR2 as SNEGSKA (reference sequence). CDR3 region: CSARETGFGNTEAFF. The CDR3 DNA sequence: TGCAGTGCTAGAGAGACAGGCTTTGGGAACACTGAAGCTTTCTTT.